This is a list of T cell receptor beta chains from one sample in a study of vaccination effects on CD4 cells after COVID-19. These TCRs' antigens remain unknown. Profiling relied on immunoSEQ multiplex PCR, and the TCRdb table lists in-frame clones only, not all of them. The table includes 35,000 to 55,000 clones, about 68% detected once. The material was CD4+ T cells from PBMCs cultured with a peptide pool, obtained before COVID-19 vaccination. The source of these receptors is a human donor who had a prior SARS-CoV-2 infection. CDR3s include the opening cysteine and the closing phenylalanine or tryptophan. Fields, in order: clone size, D gene, V gene, J gene, CDR3 DNA, CDR3 protein. A D gene is named only where the DNA matches it firmly. Clone size is shown for a subset of rows, as once, few, many or a class of expanded clone.

>-|-|TRBV5-1|TRBJ2-1
TGCGCCAGCAGCTTGGGAGGGGACTCCTACAATGAGCAGTTCTTC
CASSLGGDSYNEQFF
>-|TRBD2|TRBV5-6|TRBJ2-2
TGTGCCAGCAGCACACAGCGGGGGTTCACCGGGGAGCTGTTTTTT
CASSTQRGFTGELFF
>-|-|TRBV6-5|TRBJ1-5
TGTGCCAGCAGCTCAGGGTTTCAGGATCAGCCCCAGCATTTT
CASSSGFQDQPQHF
>-|-|TRBV20-1|TRBJ1-4
TGCAGTGCTCGTGGAACTAATGAAAAACTGTTTTTT
CSARGTNEKLFF
>-|TRBD1|TRBV9|TRBJ2-3
TGTGCCAGCAGCGTAGCTCAGGGGGCGGATACGCAGTATTTT
CASSVAQGADTQYF
>-|-|TRBV5-4|TRBJ2-1
TGTGCCAGCAGCGCTACTCTCCGGGACTGGAGTAACAATGAGCAGTTCTTC
CASSATLRDWSNNEQFF
>-|TRBD2|TRBV11-3|TRBJ2-1
TGTGCCAGCAGCCTCGGAGGAACGGGGGGTTACAATGAGCAGTTCTTC
CASSLGGTGGYNEQFF
>few|TRBD1|TRBV5-1|TRBJ1-1
TGCGCCAGCAGCTTACAGGGGAAAGACACTGAAGCTTTCTTT
CASSLQGKDTEAFF
>-|-|TRBV7-9|TRBJ2-7
TGTGCCAGCAGCTCCCGGGATAGCTCCTACGAGCAGTACTTC
CASSSRDSSYEQYF
>once|-|TRBV18|TRBJ1-6
TGTGCCAGCTCACCATATGGACAGAATAATTCACCCCTCCACTTT
CASSPYGQNNSPLHF
>-|-|TRBV29-1|TRBJ1-1
TGCAGCGTTTCGCTTTCAGTCGGGAACACTGAAGCTTTCTTT
CSVSLSVGNTEAFF
>few|-|TRBV5-1|TRBJ1-2
TGCGCCAGCAGCTTGACGACGGGGGTAACTAACTATGGCTACACCTTC
CASSLTTGVTNYGYTF